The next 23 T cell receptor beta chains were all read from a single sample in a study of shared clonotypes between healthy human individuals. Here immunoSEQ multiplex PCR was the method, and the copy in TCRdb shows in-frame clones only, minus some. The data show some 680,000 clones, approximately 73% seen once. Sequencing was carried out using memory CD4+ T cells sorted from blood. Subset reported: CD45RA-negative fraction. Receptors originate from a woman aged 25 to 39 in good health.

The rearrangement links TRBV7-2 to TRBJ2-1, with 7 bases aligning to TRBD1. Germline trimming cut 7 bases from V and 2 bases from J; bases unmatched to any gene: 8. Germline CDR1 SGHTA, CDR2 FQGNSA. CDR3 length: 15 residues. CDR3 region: CASTAGTATYNEQFF. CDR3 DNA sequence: TGTGCCAGCACCGCCGGGACAGCGACCTACAATGAGCAGTTCTTC.

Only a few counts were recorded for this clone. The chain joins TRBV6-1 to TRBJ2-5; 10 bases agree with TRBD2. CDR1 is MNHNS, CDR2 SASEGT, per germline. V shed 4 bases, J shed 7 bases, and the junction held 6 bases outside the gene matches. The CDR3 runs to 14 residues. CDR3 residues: CASSVGLAGVTQYF. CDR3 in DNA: TGTGCCAGCAGTGTAGGTCTAGCGGGGGTGACCCAGTACTTC.

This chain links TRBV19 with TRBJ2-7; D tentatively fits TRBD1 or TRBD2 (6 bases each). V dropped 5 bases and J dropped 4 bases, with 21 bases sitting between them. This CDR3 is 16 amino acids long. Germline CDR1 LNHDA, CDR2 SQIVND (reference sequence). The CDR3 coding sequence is TGTGCCAGTAGTGCGCGCCCGGGACACGCGGGGTACGAGCAGTACTTC. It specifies CASSARPGHAGYEQYF.

The CDR3 region is CASSPHSHSYEQYF. CDR3 nucleotides: TGTGCCAGCAGCCCTCACAGTCATTCCTACGAGCAGTACTTC. The chain links TRBV9 to TRBJ2-7; D is undetermined. Germline V CDR1 and CDR2: SGDLS, YYNGEE. This CDR3 has 14 amino acids. V was clipped by 4 bases and J by 1 base, with 12 bases between them. Together with reference TRBV9 and TRBJ2-7, the CDR3 gives the full variable domain: DSGVTQTPKHLITATGQRVTLRCSPRSGDLSVYWYQQSLDQGLQFLIQYYNGEERAKGNILERFSAQQFPDLHSELNLSSLELGDSALYFCASSPHSHSYEQYFGPGTRLTVT.

The CDR3 DNA follows: TGTGCCAGCAGCTTTGGTCCGGAGGAAAAACTGTTTTTT. This translates into CASSFGPEEKLFF. The V gene is TRBV5-4, the J gene TRBJ1-4; D is uncertain. Germline V gene lookup returns CDR1 SGHNT and CDR2 YYREEE (reference sequence). Trimming cost V 2 bases and J 8 bases, with 10 bases left between them. The CDR3 spans 13 residues.

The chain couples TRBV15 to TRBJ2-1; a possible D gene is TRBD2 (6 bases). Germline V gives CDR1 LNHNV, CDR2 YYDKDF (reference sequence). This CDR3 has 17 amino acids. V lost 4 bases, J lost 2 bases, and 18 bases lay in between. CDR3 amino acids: CATSTGASSGAYNEQFF. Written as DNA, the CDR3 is TGTGCCACCAGCACCGGGGCGAGTAGCGGAGCCTACAATGAGCAGTTCTTC.

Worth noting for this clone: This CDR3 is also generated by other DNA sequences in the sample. The CDR3 region has the DNA TGCGCCAGCAGCCAAGATCATAGCAATCAGCCCCAGCATTTT. Translation gives CASSQDHSNQPQHF. The chain carries TRBV4-1 and TRBJ1-5, with D uncertain. The CDR3 length is 14 residues. Germline values: CDR1 MGHRA, CDR2 YSYEKL. Trimming shortened V by 0 bases and J by 0 bases, and 3 bases separated the two germline ends.

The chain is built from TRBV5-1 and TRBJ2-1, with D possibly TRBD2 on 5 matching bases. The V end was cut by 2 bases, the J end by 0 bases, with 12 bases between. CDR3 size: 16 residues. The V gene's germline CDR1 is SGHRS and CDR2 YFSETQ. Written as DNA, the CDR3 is TGCGCCAGCAGCTTAGCTCGGGGAAGCTCCTACAATGAGCAGTTCTTC. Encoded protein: CASSLARGSSYNEQFF.

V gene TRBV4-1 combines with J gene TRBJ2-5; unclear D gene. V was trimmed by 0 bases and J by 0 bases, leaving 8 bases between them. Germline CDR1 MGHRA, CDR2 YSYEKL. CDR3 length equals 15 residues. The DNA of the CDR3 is TGCGCCAGCAGCCAAGAATACCCGTACCAAGAGACCCAGTACTTC. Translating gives CASSQEYPYQETQYF.

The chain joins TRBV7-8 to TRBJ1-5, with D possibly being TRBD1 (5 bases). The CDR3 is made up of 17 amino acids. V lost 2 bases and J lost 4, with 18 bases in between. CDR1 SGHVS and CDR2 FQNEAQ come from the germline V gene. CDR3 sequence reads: CASSLLHQGVRNQPQHF. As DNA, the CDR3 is TGTGCCAGCAGCTTACTTCATCAAGGGGTGAGGAATCAGCCCCAGCATTTT.

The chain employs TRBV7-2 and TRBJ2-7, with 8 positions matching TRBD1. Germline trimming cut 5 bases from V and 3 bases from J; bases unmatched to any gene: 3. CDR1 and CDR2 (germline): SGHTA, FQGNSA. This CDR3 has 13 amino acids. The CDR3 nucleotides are TGTGCCAGCAGCCAGGGGGCTGACTACGAGCAGTACTTC. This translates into CASSQGADYEQYF.

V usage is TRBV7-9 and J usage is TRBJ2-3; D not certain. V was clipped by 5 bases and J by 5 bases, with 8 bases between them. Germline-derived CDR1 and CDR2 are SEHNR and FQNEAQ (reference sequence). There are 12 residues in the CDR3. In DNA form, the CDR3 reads TGTGCCAGCAGCCCCGACCTAGATACGCAGTATTTT. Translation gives CASSPDLDTQYF.

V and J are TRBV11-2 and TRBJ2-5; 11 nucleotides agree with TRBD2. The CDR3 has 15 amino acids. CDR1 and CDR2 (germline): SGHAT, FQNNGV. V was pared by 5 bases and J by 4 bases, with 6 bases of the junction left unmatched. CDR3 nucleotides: TGTGCCAGCAGCCCCTTACTAGCGGGAGTAGAGACCCAGTACTTC. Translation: CASSPLLAGVETQYF.

This CDR3 is CASSLGLEGTETQYF. The CDR3 DNA follows: TGTGCCAGCAGCTTAGGTCTAGAGGGAACAGAGACCCAGTACTTC. The V gene is TRBV7-9, the J gene TRBJ2-5, with a weak D call TRBD2 (5 bases). This CDR3 region has 15 residues. Trimming cost V 1 base and J 4 bases, with 13 bases left between them. Germline V CDR1 and CDR2: SEHNR, FQNEAQ (reference sequence).

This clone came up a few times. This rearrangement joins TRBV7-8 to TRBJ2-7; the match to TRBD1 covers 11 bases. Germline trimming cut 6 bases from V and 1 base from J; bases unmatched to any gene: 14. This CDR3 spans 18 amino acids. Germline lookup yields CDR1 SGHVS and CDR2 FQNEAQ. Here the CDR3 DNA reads TGTGCCAGCAGTCTTCGCGCGTCCGGACAGGGGGCTTCCTACGAGCAGTACTTC. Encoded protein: CASSLRASGQGASYEQYF.

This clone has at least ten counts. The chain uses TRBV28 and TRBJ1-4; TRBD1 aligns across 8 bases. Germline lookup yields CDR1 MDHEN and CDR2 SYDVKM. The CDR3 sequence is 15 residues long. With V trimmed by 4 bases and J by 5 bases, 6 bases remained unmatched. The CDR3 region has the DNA TGTGCCAGCAGTTCCGCTGGACAGGGAAATGAAAAACTGTTTTTT. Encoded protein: CASSSAGQGNEKLFF. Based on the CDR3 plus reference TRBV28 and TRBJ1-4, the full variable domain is DVKVTQSSRYLVKRTGEKVFLECVQDMDHENMFWYRQDPGLGLRLIYFSYDVKMKEKGDIPEGYSVSREKKERFSLILESASTNQTSMYLCASSSAGQGNEKLFFGSGTQLSVL.

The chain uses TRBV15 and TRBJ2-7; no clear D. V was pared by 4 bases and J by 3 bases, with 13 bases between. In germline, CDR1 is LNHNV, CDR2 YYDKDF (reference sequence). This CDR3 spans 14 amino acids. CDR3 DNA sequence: TGTGCCACCAGCAAAACTCGTGCCGGCTACGAGCAGTACTTC. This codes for CATSKTRAGYEQYF.

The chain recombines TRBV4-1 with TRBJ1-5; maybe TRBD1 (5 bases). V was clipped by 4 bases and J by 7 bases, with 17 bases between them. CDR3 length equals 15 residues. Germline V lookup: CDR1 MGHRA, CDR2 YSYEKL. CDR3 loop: CASSPSDGGGQPQHF. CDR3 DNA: TGCGCCAGCAGCCCGTCGGACGGGGGGGGACAGCCCCAGCATTTT.

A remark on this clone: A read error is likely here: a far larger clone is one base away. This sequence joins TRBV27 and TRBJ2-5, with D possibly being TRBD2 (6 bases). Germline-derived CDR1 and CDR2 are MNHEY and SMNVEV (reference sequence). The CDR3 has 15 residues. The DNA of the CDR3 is TGTGCCAGCAGTCCTAGACTAGGCAGAGAAGAGATCCAGTACTTC. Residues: CASSPRLGREEIQYF.

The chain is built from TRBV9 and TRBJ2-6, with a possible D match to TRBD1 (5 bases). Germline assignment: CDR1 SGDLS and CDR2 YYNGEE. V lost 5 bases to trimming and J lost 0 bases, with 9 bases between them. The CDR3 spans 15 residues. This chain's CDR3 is CASSRQGSGANVLTF. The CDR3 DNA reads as TGTGCCAGCAGTCGTCAGGGCTCTGGGGCCAACGTCCTGACTTTC.

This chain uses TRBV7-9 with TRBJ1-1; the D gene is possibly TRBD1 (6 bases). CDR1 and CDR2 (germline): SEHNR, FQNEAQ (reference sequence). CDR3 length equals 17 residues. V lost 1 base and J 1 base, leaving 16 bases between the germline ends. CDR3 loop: CASSLVLRTEENTEAFF. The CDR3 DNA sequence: TGTGCCAGCAGCTTAGTACTCAGGACAGAAGAGAACACTGAAGCTTTCTTT. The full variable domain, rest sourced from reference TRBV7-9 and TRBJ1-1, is DTGVSQNPRHKITKRGQNVTFRCDPISEHNRLYWYRQTLGQGPEFLTYFQNEAQLEKSRLLSDRFSAERPKGSFSTLEIQRTEQGDSAMYLCASSLVLRTEENTEAFFGQGTRLTVV.

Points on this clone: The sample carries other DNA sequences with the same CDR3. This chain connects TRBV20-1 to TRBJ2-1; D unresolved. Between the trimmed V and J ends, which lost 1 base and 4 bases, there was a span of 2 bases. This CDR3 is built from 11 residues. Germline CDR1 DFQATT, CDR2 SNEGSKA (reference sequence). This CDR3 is CSARAYNEQFF. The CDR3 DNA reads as TGCAGTGCTAGAGCGTACAATGAGCAGTTCTTC.

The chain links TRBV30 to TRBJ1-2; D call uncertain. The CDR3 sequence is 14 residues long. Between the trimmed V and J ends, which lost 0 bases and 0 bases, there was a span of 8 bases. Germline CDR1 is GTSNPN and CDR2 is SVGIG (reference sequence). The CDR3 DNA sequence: TGTGCCTGGAGTGTATATAGGGCTAACTATGGCTACACCTTC. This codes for CAWSVYRANYGYTF.